The next 18 T cell receptor beta chains were all read from a single sample in a study of cytomegalovirus exposure and HLA in healthy donors. The PCR was carried out with 60 Vbeta primers and 13 Jbeta primers. TCRdb's copy holds only in-frame clones and misses some; the assay was immunoSEQ multiplex PCR. The sample lists around 210,000 clones; 70% to 80% were seen once. The sequenced sample consisted of PBMCs. The receptors derive from a woman in her 30s in good health and CMV-seronegative.

This chain uses TRBV15 with TRBJ2-5; 13 nucleotides match TRBD2. CDR1 and CDR2 (germline): LNHNV, YYDKDF (reference sequence). V dropped 5 bases and J dropped 3; count of bases not matched to a gene: 9. The CDR3 runs to 17 residues. The CDR3 coding sequence is TGTGCCACCAGCCGGACTAGCGGGAGTTCTGGGGAAGAGACCCAGTACTTC. It yields the protein CATSRTSGSSGEETQYF. Looking up the rest from reference TRBV15 and TRBJ2-5 gives the full variable domain: DAMVIQNPRYQVTQFGKPVTLSCSQTLNHNVMYWYQQKSSQAPKLLFHYYDKDFNNEADTPDNFQSRRPNTSFCFLDIRSPGLGDTAMYLCATSRTSGSSGEETQYFGPGTRLLVL.

The V call is TRBV7-2, the J call TRBJ2-3; D gene unclear. Per the germline V gene, CDR1 is SGHTA and CDR2 is FQGNSA. This CDR3 is 16 amino acids long. With 5 bases removed from V and 6 bases from J, the gap between germline ends came to 21 bases. The CDR3 region is CASSTQVLSTADTQYF. CDR3 DNA: TGTGCCAGCAGCACCCAGGTTCTCTCAACCGCGGATACGCAGTATTTT.

The rearrangement links TRBV5-6 to TRBJ2-7, with D uncertain. This CDR3 has 15 amino acids. CDR1 and CDR2 from the germline V gene are SGHDT and YYEEEE. V was clipped by 4 bases and J by 0 bases, with 14 bases between them. CDR3 nucleotides: TGTGCCAGCAGCCTGAGACCCCACAGCTCCTACGAGCAGTACTTC. It translates to CASSLRPHSSYEQYF.

This chain joins TRBV6-4 and TRBJ1-2; the match to TRBD1 covers 8 bases. There are 13 residues in the CDR3. The trim removed 5 bases at V and 8 bases at J, leaving 7 bases unmatched. CDR1 and CDR2 (germline): MRHNA, SNTAGT. This CDR3 reads CASSPDRASGYTF. The CDR3, as DNA: TGTGCCAGCAGTCCGGACAGGGCTTCAGGCTACACCTTC.

This chain links TRBV19 with TRBJ1-2, with D unresolved. The CDR3 has 17 residues. Germline CDR1 LNHDA, CDR2 SQIVND (reference sequence). The V and J ends lost 7 bases and 3 bases respectively, with 24 bases between them. This chain's CDR3 is CASTSGNPGWNHYGYTF. The CDR3 DNA is TGTGCCAGTACCAGCGGGAATCCGGGGTGGAATCACTATGGCTACACCTTC.

The chain uses TRBV4-1 and TRBJ2-5, with a possible D match to TRBD1 (6 bases). Germline loops: CDR1 MGHRA, CDR2 YSYEKL. This CDR3 contains 15 residues. V lost 4 bases, J lost 5 bases, and 17 bases lay in between. CDR3 sequence (DNA): TGCGCCAGCAGCCGCGGAACAGGGTTTTGGGAGACCCAGTACTTC. Translation gives CASSRGTGFWETQYF.

The V call is TRBV5-1, the J call TRBJ2-2; TRBD2 aligns across 7 bases. In germline, CDR1 is SGHRS, CDR2 YFSETQ. The CDR3 is made up of 15 amino acids. V was pared by 0 bases and J by 4 bases, with 3 bases of the junction left unmatched. CDR3: CASSLEGGSTGELFF. CDR3 coding DNA: TGCGCCAGCAGCTTGGAGGGAGGGAGCACCGGGGAGCTGTTTTTT.

The chain joins TRBV7-9 to TRBJ2-7; TRBD1 is a possible D gene (6 bases). Germline V CDR1 and CDR2: SEHNR, FQNEAQ (reference sequence). This CDR3 is built from 15 residues. Trimming pared 1 base from V and 2 bases from J, leaving 12 bases between. CDR3 region: CASSLGPGVPYEQYF. The CDR3 bases are TGTGCCAGCAGCTTAGGTCCAGGGGTCCCCTACGAGCAGTACTTC.

The V gene is TRBV11-2, the J gene TRBJ2-2; D gene ambiguous. CDR1 is SGHAT and CDR2 is FQNNGV in the germline V gene. V lost 1 base and J 8 bases, leaving 8 bases between the germline ends. The CDR3 runs 13 residues. This chain's CDR3 is CASSLVVRGELFF. The CDR3 bases are TGTGCCAGCAGCTTAGTGGTGAGGGGGGAGCTGTTTTTT.

The rearrangement joins TRBV4-1 to TRBJ2-3; 11 nucleotides line up with TRBD1. The CDR3 extends over 18 amino acids. Losses at the gene ends were 5 bases for V and 3 bases for J; bases not matched to a gene: 13. Germline V CDR1 and CDR2: MGHRA, YSYEKL. The CDR3 bases are TGCGCCAGCAGCAGCCGCCGGGACAGGGGGAGAAGGACAGATACGCAGTATTTT. Its translation: CASSSRRDRGRRTDTQYF.

This clone was counted only a few times. CDR3 DNA: TGTGCCAGCAGTTCAGGGGGCCTATCCTACAATGAGCAGTTCTTC. Translation gives CASSSGGLSYNEQFF. The chain combines TRBV27 with TRBJ2-1, with 8 bases matching TRBD1. Germline V lookup: CDR1 MNHEY, CDR2 SMNVEV (reference sequence). The trim removed 4 bases at V and 1 base at J, leaving 3 bases unmatched. The CDR3 spans 15 residues.

V is TRBV11-2 and J is TRBJ2-7; 14 bases agree with TRBD2. V was clipped by 5 bases and J by 0 bases; unmatched bases: 3. The germline gives CDR1 SGHAT, CDR2 FQNNGV. The CDR3 totals 16 residues. The CDR3 nucleotides read TGTGCCAGCAGCAGGGGACTAGCGGGGGACTCCTACGAGCAGTACTTC. This codes for CASSRGLAGDSYEQYF.

This clone was seen only once. V usage is TRBV5-1 and J usage is TRBJ2-3, with 9 bases fitting TRBD1. CDR3 length: 16 residues. Germline trimming cut 6 bases from V and 0 bases from J; bases unmatched to any gene: 8. Germline V gene sequence: CDR1 SGHRS, CDR2 YFSETQ. The CDR3 nucleotides read TGCGCCAGCACCCTCGGACAGGGGACTAGCACAGATACGCAGTATTTT. Translation gives CASTLGQGTSTDTQYF.

This chain connects TRBV30 to TRBJ2-5; no clear D. This CDR3 is built from 13 residues. The V end lost 2 bases, the J end lost 5 bases, and 12 bases lay between the germline ends. Germline-derived CDR1 and CDR2 are GTSNPN and SVGIG (reference sequence). The CDR3: CAWSHNRRETQYF. The CDR3 DNA is TGTGCCTGGAGTCATAACAGACGGGAGACCCAGTACTTC.

V usage is TRBV5-1 and J usage is TRBJ1-4; D might be TRBD1 (6 bases). CDR3 length: 18 amino acids. V lost 3 bases and J 4 bases, leaving 22 bases between the germline ends. Germline V lookup: CDR1 SGHRS, CDR2 YFSETQ. This chain's CDR3 is CASSYSPVRGGINEKLFF. The CDR3 DNA reads as TGCGCCAGCAGCTACTCCCCGGTTCGAGGGGGTATTAATGAAAAACTGTTTTTT.

This chain joins TRBV28 and TRBJ2-7; 7 bases line up with TRBD2. Germline V gene lookup returns CDR1 MDHEN and CDR2 SYDVKM. The CDR3 sequence is 13 residues long. CDR3 bases: TGTGCGACAGCGGGACTTCCTTCCTACGAGCAGTACTTC. Protein sequence: CATAGLPSYEQYF.

CDR3 sequence: CASSLSGWEAEQYF. CDR3 nucleotides: TGCGCCAGCAGCTTGTCCGGATGGGAGGCCGAGCAGTACTTC. The V call is TRBV5-1, the J call TRBJ2-7; perhaps TRBD2 as D (6 bases). This CDR3 comprises 14 residues. Between the trimmed V and J ends, which lost 1 base and 6 bases, there was a span of 14 bases. The V gene's germline CDR1 is SGHRS and CDR2 YFSETQ.

This clone was counted only a few times. This chain uses TRBV4-2 with TRBJ2-7; TRBD2 matches 9 bases. Germline V CDR1 and CDR2: LGHNA, YNFKEQ. The CDR3 totals 18 residues. Trimming cost V 1 base and J 3 bases; bases outside gene matches: 13. In nucleotides, the CDR3 is TGTGCCAGCAGCCAAGTAACCGGGACTAGCTCCCCGTACTACGAGCAGTACTTC. It translates to CASSQVTGTSSPYYEQYF.